Detailed here is one T cell receptor (beta chain). The target of this receptor is not known. Base qualities were left out, and no much larger clone turns up one base away. Donors were a few dozen systemically healthy Caucasian individuals from Russia aged 6 to 90 years. Each donor gave roughly 11 milliliters of peripheral blood, drawn into EDTA-treated Vacutainer tubes. Ficoll-Paque density-gradient centrifugation was used to isolate PBMCs, with at least 6.5 million obtained per sample. Trizol reagent was used to extract total RNA from the PBMCs, yielding at least 5 micrograms per sample. The percentages of naive CD45RAhigh/CD27high T cells were determined by flow cytometry on a PBMC aliquot from every donor. Libraries were made using 5' RACE. The sequencer was an Illumina HiSeq 2500. A second PCR of roughly 7 to 11 cycles was performed with a sample-barcoded 5' primer and a J-beta primer mix. A template-switch 5' adaptor carrying 12 random nucleotides introduced a unique molecular identifier onto each TCR beta cDNA molecule. Each sample yielded at least 2.5 million CDR3-containing paired-end reads. All of the RNA was converted into first-strand cDNA using the Mint cDNA synthesis kit, with a TRBC-specific oligonucleotide serving as the primer. Following uracil-DNA glycosylase treatment, a first 18-cycle PCR with universal primers M1SS and BC2_uni_R was performed on all cDNA. The original pipeline was this. For normalization, 1 million high-quality reads, each with a distinct molecular identifier, were randomly selected from each sample. Instead of being binned into consensus sequences, reads that shared molecular identifiers were thrown out. CDR3 identification, clonotype clustering and error correction used MiTCR with a Q25 quality threshold and the strictest error-elimination algorithm. A nonparametric unseen species model with Euler transformation was used to estimate lower-bound total TCR beta diversity. TCRdb cleaned the public reads at Q25 with fastp, built clones with MiXCR and kept in-frame beta chains. Rows are combined by CDR3 protein, so each entry shows the most common genes and DNA. What appears here as the V and J calls and clone size reflects TCRdb's work, not the paper's. This sample lists about 680,000 distinct CDR3 sequences; 45% to 50% were detected once. The ten largest clones add up to approximately 32% of the sample.

Reading from cysteine to phenylalanine, the CDR3 counts 13 amino acids. Of the read, only the CDR3 DNA is kept; its 39 bases are in frame from base 1. V and J are truncated by 0 bases and 9 bases respectively, leaving an intervening sequence of 12 bases. Via the germline V gene (reference sequence), CDR1 is DFQATT and CDR2 SNEGSKA. This specimen comes from a study of blood T cells in healthy people across ages (dated by TCRdb to about 2015). Background on the whole study: In model experiments, roughly one uniquely barcoded TCR beta cDNA molecule per two T cells was captured by template switching. The study measured age-related changes in TCR beta repertoire diversity using deep sequencing normalized with unique cDNA molecular identifiers. Donors were grouped into four age groups: young (average approximately 16 years), middle-aged (roughly 40), aged (62) and long-lived (around 80). To avoid experimental bias, donors of different ages were distributed randomly across sequencing lanes. Two additional independent replicas of 1 million unique cDNA reads from the same blood draw were analyzed for two donors (one aged 18 to 29 and one aged 80 or older).

Broad study findings and their caveats: There was a strong correlation between observed TCR beta diversity and the percentage of naive T cells measured by flow cytometry. The long-lived group showed more naive CD4+ T cells, fewer expanded clones and increased TCR diversity than the aged group, suggesting age selection. Because donor CMV infection status was unknown, age-related changes in expanded clonotypes were potentially confounded. Since profiling was done on bulk unsorted PBMCs, naive and antigen-experienced compartments could not be conclusively compared. Observed TCR beta diversity per million T cells fell roughly linearly with age, and a significant reduction was already apparent by age around 44. Estimates of total diversity from one million sequenced T cells were regarded as lower bounds and underestimates.

This chain is built from TRBV20-1 and TRBJ2-1, and the D gene may be TRBD1, 6 bases matching. Specimen: blood. The sequence was collected from a woman aged 60 to 75 in good health. In nucleotide form, the sequence is TGCAGTGCTAGAGAACAGGGAATCGGTGAGCAGTTCTTC. Its amino acids are CSAREQGIGEQFF.